Shown below are 13 T cell receptor beta chains from a single sample sequenced in a study of CXCR3-negative and CXCR3-positive naive CD8 T cells. Preparation of TRB cDNA libraries relied on 5' RACE carrying UMI labels. TCRdb re-analyzed the 5' RACE reads; it lists each CDR3 protein once, without DNA. Its clone listing holds tens of thousands of distinct CDR3 sequences. Sequenced material: naive CXCR3- CD8+ T cells from blood. Subset of the sample: CD45RO-CCR7+CD27+CD95- naive CD8+ T cells lacking CXCR3 (TNR3-). These receptors were obtained from a human donor in good health. Some clones in this sample may be carry-over from other donors' samples.

The chain combines TRBV7-6 with TRBJ1-6. The CDR3 sequence is 15 residues long. The V gene's germline CDR1 is SGHVS and CDR2 FNYEAQ. The CDR3 sequence is CASSLGRMKLSPLHF.

V gene TRBV10-3 combines with J gene TRBJ1-1; TCRdb's D gene call, TRBD1, goes unchecked for lack of DNA. CDR1 ENHRY and CDR2 SYGVKD come from the germline V gene. The CDR3 runs 16 residues. The CDR3 loop reads CAISGSPRTANTEAFF.

This rearrangement joins TRBV5-1 to TRBJ1-1. Per the germline V gene, CDR1 is SGHRS and CDR2 is YFSETQ. This CDR3 is 12 amino acids long. This CDR3 is CASSLAGSEAFF.

V is TRBV29-1 and J is TRBJ1-1; TCRdb names TRBD1, which stays unverified in the absence of DNA. The CDR3 is 14 residues long. The germline V gene has CDR1 SQVTM and CDR2 ANQGSEA. The chain's CDR3 is CSVRQGSQNTEAFF.

This sequence joins TRBV4-1 and TRBJ1-6. In germline, CDR1 is MGHRA, CDR2 YSYEKL. CDR3 length: 17 residues. CDR3 loop: CASSQVVVGRAGSPLHF.

The rearrangement joins TRBV29-1 to TRBJ1-4; TCRdb's D call of TRBD1 is untestable without DNA. The germline gives CDR1 SQVTM, CDR2 ANQGSEA. This CDR3 contains 15 residues. This CDR3 reads CSVEDPRDGDEKLFF.

V and J are TRBV20-1 and TRBJ1-2. Germline CDR1 DFQATT, CDR2 SNEGSKA (reference sequence). The length of the CDR3 is 12 residues. The CDR3 loop reads CSAATTYYGYTF.

This sequence joins TRBV5-1 and TRBJ2-1; TCRdb gives TRBD1 as the D gene, but with no DNA this cannot be confirmed. CDR1 is SGHRS, CDR2 YFSETQ, per germline. The CDR3 totals 17 residues. The CDR3 region is CASSLYRSPLSYNEQFF.

V is TRBV29-1 and J is TRBJ2-1; TCRdb calls TRBD1, which cannot be checked without DNA. The germline gives CDR1 SQVTM, CDR2 ANQGSEA. The CDR3 is 12 residues long. CDR3 loop: CSYLGGYNEQFF.

The chain employs TRBV6-1 and TRBJ1-6; no DNA is available, so the TRBD1 call from TCRdb remains unchecked. The CDR3 spans 14 residues. Germline V gene lookup returns CDR1 MNHNS and CDR2 SASEGT. CDR3: CASSPGTPSSPLHF.

The CDR3 here is CASSDDSYTEAFF. The chain is built from TRBV12-3 or TRBV12-4 and TRBJ1-1; TCRdb picks TRBD1, but there is no DNA to check that call. The CDR3 contains 13 residues.

J is TRBJ2-2 and V is TRBV6-2 or TRBV6-3; the TCRdb call, TRBD1, lacks DNA for checking. Germline-derived CDR1 and CDR2 are MNHEY and SVGEGT. The CDR3 is 14 amino acids. CDR3 protein: CASSLGTHTGELFF.

This rearrangement joins TRBV4-1 to TRBJ1-2; TCRdb proposes TRBD1, but this gene call is untestable without DNA. This CDR3 has 19 amino acids. CDR1 is MGHRA, CDR2 YSYEKL, per germline. The CDR3 loop reads CASSRYSGTGKMDTHGYTF.